The T cell receptor beta chain described here comes from a study of cytomegalovirus exposure and HLA in healthy donors. General observations from the study: It has been reported that TCR beta sequences accurately predicted the HLA-A and HLA-B alleles of most subjects.

V gave up 3 bases and J gave up 5 bases, with 16 bases separating them. Germline lookup yields CDR1 GTSNPN and CDR2 SVGIG (reference sequence). The CDR3 has 15 residues. PCR involved 60 Vbeta and 13 Jbeta primers. Method: immunoSEQ multiplex PCR; TCRdb's copy keeps in-frame clones and lacks some. The data contain 95,000 to 150,000 clones, approximately 72% of them seen just once; the ten biggest clones take up over 1.5%. Details on this clone: Its antigen remains unknown.

This sequence joins TRBV30 and TRBJ2-2; no clear D. The receptor was isolated from a man younger than 35 in good health and CMV-seronegative. Sequenced material: PBMCs. The CDR3 nucleotides read TGTGCCTGGAGCCCTGGCGGCAGCCGAACCGGGGAGCTGTTTTTT. Encoded protein: CAWSPGGSRTGELFF.